The next 3 T cell receptor beta chains were all read from a single sample in a study of CD8 T cells in ankylosing spondylitis. Each CDR3 protein is one row after TCRdb ran MiXCR on the 5' RACE reads. The profile shows about 42,000 distinct CDR3 sequences, around 2.9% of them singletons. Material: blood, either unsorted or a sorted T cell fraction (not recorded which). These receptors came from a male donor with ankylosing spondylitis or in good health (not recorded which).

There are many counts of this clonotype. This chain connects TRBV9 to TRBJ2-3; 8 nucleotides align to TRBD1. This CDR3 has 15 residues. Germline lookup yields CDR1 SGDLS and CDR2 YYNGEE. V was pared by 3 bases and J by 3 bases, with 6 bases of the junction left unmatched. The CDR3 sequence: CASSADRGRTDTQYF. As DNA, the CDR3 is TGTGCCAGCAGCGCCGACAGGGGTCGAACAGATACGCAGTATTTT.

This clonotype was seen many times. V usage is TRBV9 and J usage is TRBJ2-1; 7 positions match TRBD2. This CDR3 has 15 residues. Trimming removed 4 bases from V and 7 bases from J; junction bases left unmatched: 11. Germline lookup yields CDR1 SGDLS and CDR2 YYNGEE. DNA for the CDR3: TGTGCCAGCAGCTTTGGGGAGGGCTTTAGGAATGAGCAGTTCTTC. Protein: CASSFGEGFRNEQFF.

This clonotype was found many times. The chain employs TRBV9 and TRBJ2-7, with 7 bases identical to TRBD2. The trim removed 3 bases at V and 7 bases at J, leaving 16 bases unmatched. The germline gives CDR1 SGDLS, CDR2 YYNGEE. This CDR3 contains 16 residues. Written as DNA, the CDR3 is TGTGCCAGCAGCGAGTGGGGTAGCGGGCTGTTGGGGGAGCAGTACTTC. Translating gives CASSEWGSGLLGEQYF.